This TCR beta chain was identified during a study of cytomegalovirus exposure and HLA in healthy donors. Whole-study findings and limits: Further analysis was carried out later, and it showed several of the most significant clusters appearing linked to common viral pathogens.

There are 17 residues in the CDR3. Per germline, CDR1 SGHTA and CDR2 FQGNSA. The V end lost 6 bases, the J end lost 7 bases, and 24 bases lay between the germline ends. This clone was seen a few times. The antigen remains unidentified. PCR was performed using 60 Vbeta and 13 Jbeta primers. Sequencing was performed with immunoSEQ multiplex PCR; in TCRdb, only in-frame clones are kept and a portion is missing. This repertoire shows 95,000 to 150,000 clones, approximately 17% found once; its top ten account for roughly 3%. Sequencing input: PBMCs. This TCR derives from a female donor in good health and CMV-seropositive. The V call is TRBV7-2, the J call TRBJ2-2, with a weak D call TRBD1 (6 bases). CDR3 bases: TGTGCCAGCAGACCCTCTCCGCAACAGGGTTGGCGCGGGGAGCTGTTTTTT. Encoded protein: CASRPSPQQGWRGELFF.